The 5 T cell receptor beta chains presented below share a single source sample, sequenced in a study of shared clonotypes between healthy human individuals. CD45RO-negative, CCR7-positively selected cells formed the naive CD8 fraction, excluding terminally differentiated effector memory CD45RA+ cells. Clones were read by immunoSEQ multiplex PCR, and TCRdb kept only the in-frame ones, dropping some. The table has around 2.1 million clones, around 93% seen once; the top ten hold about 1.8%. Sequencing was carried out using naive CD8+ T cells from PBMCs. Every receptor here comes from a young man in good health. Some clones in this sample may be carry-over from other donors' samples.

The V gene is TRBV4-1, the J gene TRBJ2-5; 9 bases match TRBD1. Per the germline V gene, CDR1 is MGHRA and CDR2 is YSYEKL. The CDR3 runs 13 residues. The trim removed 11 bases at V and 4 bases at J, leaving 8 bases unmatched. The CDR3 spells CAWYRGRRETQYF. CDR3 DNA sequence: TGCGCCTGGTACAGGGGGCGGAGAGAGACCCAGTACTTC.

As regards this clone: This specimen includes other DNA sequences encoding the same CDR3. The V and J genes are TRBV27 and TRBJ2-1; TRBD2 matches 8 bases. CDR1 is MNHEY, CDR2 SMNVEV, per germline (reference sequence). Germline trimming cut 2 bases from V and 1 base from J; bases unmatched to any gene: 1. The CDR3 extends over 15 amino acids. The CDR3 region is CASSLVAGSYNEQFF. As DNA, the CDR3 is TGTGCCAGCAGTTTAGTAGCGGGATCCTACAATGAGCAGTTCTTC.

V usage is TRBV9 and J usage is TRBJ2-1, with 12 bases lining up with TRBD2. The length of the CDR3 is 14 residues. Germline values: CDR1 SGDLS, CDR2 YYNGEE. J was trimmed by 5 bases and V by 6 bases; bases with no gene match: 3. The CDR3 here is CASTASGRDNEQFF. The CDR3 nucleotides read TGTGCCAGCACCGCTAGCGGGAGGGACAATGAGCAGTTCTTC.

The V gene is TRBV9, the J gene TRBJ1-1; D may be TRBD1 (5 bases). V was cut by 4 bases and J by 5 bases, with 21 bases left in between. CDR1 and CDR2 (germline): SGDLS, YYNGEE. CDR3 length: 16 residues. DNA of the CDR3: TGTGCCAGCAGCTCCGAGGGGTATGTCTATGGGACTGAAGCTTTCTTT. It is translated as CASSSEGYVYGTEAFF. Full variable domain (missing parts from reference TRBV9 and TRBJ1-1): DSGVTQTPKHLITATGQRVTLRCSPRSGDLSVYWYQQSLDQGLQFLIQYYNGEERAKGNILERFSAQQFPDLHSELNLSSLELGDSALYFCASSSEGYVYGTEAFFGQGTRLTVV.

The CDR3, as DNA: TGTGCCAGCAGCACCGGACTAGCGGGAGGCGGCTACGAGCAGTACTTC. Residues: CASSTGLAGGGYEQYF. The chain uses TRBV7-9 and TRBJ2-7; 14 nucleotides match TRBD2. Per the germline V gene, CDR1 is SEHNR and CDR2 is FQNEAQ (reference sequence). The CDR3 is 16 residues long. J was trimmed by 3 bases and V by 5 bases; bases with no gene match: 6. The full variable domain, completed using reference TRBV7-9 and TRBJ2-7, is DTGVSQNPRHKITKRGQNVTFRCDPISEHNRLYWYRQTLGQGPEFLTYFQNEAQLEKSRLLSDRFSAERPKGSFSTLEIQRTEQGDSAMYLCASSTGLAGGGYEQYFGPGTRLTVT.